This T cell receptor beta chain originates from a study of blood T cell repertoires in COVID-19. Per germline, CDR1 SEHNR and CDR2 FQNEAQ (reference sequence). This CDR3 spans 14 amino acids. The V gene lost 7 bases and the J gene lost 6 bases, with 18 bases spanning the gap. TCRdb's copy holds only in-frame clones and misses some; the assay was immunoSEQ multiplex PCR. Counted here are 300,000 to 400,000 clones, around 84% occurring once; the ten biggest clones make up under 2%. The gene calls are TRBV7-9 and TRBJ1-2, with D uncertain. The source material was PBMCs or T cells enriched from blood (not recorded which). The sequence derives from a woman in her thirties who had been exposed to COVID-19. Written as DNA, the CDR3 is TGTGCCAGCACCCAAGCCTCGGGAAGAGATGGCTACACCTTC. Protein product: CASTQASGRDGYTF. The variable domain in full, with the rest retrieved from reference TRBV7-9 and TRBJ1-2, is DTGVSQNPRHKITKRGQNVTFRCDPISEHNRLYWYRQTLGQGPEFLTYFQNEAQLEKSRLLSDRFSAERPKGSFSTLEIQRTEQGDSAMYLCASTQASGRDGYTFGSGTRLTVV.